This T cell receptor beta chain was profiled in a study of T cell responses to AZD1222 COVID-19 vaccine. The method was immunoSEQ multiplex PCR; TCRdb's version includes in-frame clones alone and lacks a portion of them. The data show over 55,000 clones, with 60% to 85% seen just once and around 3.5% held by the top ten. In regard to this clone: Its specificity is not known.

The CDR3 totals 16 residues. Germline CDR1 reads SGHDT; CDR2 reads YYEEEE. Trimming at V came to 4 bases and at J to 5 bases, leaving 12 bases not matched to a gene. The study's findings and limits: Variant regions that are unmutated are reportedly the target of nearly half of spike-specific TCRs. Baseline testing showed seropositivity in only six or seven AZD1222 recipients. The donor cohort was predominantly white British with a female majority, and clonal diversity may have been underestimated.

This chain links TRBV5-6 with TRBJ2-3; 8 nucleotides agree with TRBD2. Sequencing used peripheral blood, obtained 28 days after the second AZD1222 dose. This clonotype was sampled from an adult who received the AZD1222 COVID-19 vaccine. The CDR3 region is CASSPMIAGLVDTQYF. CDR3 bases: TGTGCCAGCAGCCCTATGATAGCGGGGTTGGTAGATACGCAGTATTTT. The full variable domain, completed using reference TRBV5-6 and TRBJ2-3, is DAGVTQSPTHLIKTRGQQVTLRCSPKSGHDTVSWYQQALGQGPQFIFQYYEEEERQRGNFPDRFSGHQFPNYSSELNVNALLLGDSALYLCASSPMIAGLVDTQYFGPGTRLTVL.